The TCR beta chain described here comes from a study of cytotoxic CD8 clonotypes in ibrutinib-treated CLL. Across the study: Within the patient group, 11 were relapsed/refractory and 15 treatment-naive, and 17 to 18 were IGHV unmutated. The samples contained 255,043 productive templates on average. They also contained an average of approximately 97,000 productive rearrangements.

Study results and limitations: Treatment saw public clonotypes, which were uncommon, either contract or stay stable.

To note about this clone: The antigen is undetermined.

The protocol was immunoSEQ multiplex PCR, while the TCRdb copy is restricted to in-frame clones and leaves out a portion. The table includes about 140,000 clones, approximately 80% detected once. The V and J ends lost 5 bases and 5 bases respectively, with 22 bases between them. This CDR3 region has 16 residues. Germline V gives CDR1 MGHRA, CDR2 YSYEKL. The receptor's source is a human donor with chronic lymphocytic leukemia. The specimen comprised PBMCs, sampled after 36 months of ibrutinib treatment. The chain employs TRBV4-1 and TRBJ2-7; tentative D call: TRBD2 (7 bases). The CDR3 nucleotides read TGCGCCAGCAGCTTGGGGGGGGCTAGCAAGGGAGACGAGCAGTACTTC. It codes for CASSLGGASKGDEQYF.